Presented here are 21 T cell receptor beta chains from one specimen sequenced in a study of shared clonotypes between healthy human individuals. Assay used: immunoSEQ multiplex PCR; TCRdb lists only in-frame clones, some missing. Of some 690,000 clones listed, roughly 91% are singletons. Sequenced: memory CD8+ T cells from PBMCs. Subset reported: CD45RO+ cells pooled with CCR7-negative TemRA cells. The source of these receptors is a man aged 18-30 years in good health. Some clones in this sample may be carry-over from other donors' samples.

V and J are TRBV7-9 and TRBJ2-3; D is perhaps TRBD2 (5 bases). V was clipped by 4 bases and J by 7 bases, with 15 bases between them. Germline V CDR1 and CDR2: SEHNR, FQNEAQ (reference sequence). This CDR3 is 14 amino acids long. The CDR3 DNA reads as TGTGCCAGCAGCTCCCCGACCGGGGTGAATACGCAGTATTTT. Protein sequence: CASSSPTGVNTQYF.

The chain combines TRBV7-8 with TRBJ1-5; D call uncertain. V shed 0 bases and J shed 3 bases, with 9 bases lying between them. The CDR3 spans 15 residues. Germline V lookup: CDR1 SGHVS, CDR2 FQNEAQ. The CDR3 DNA sequence: TGTGCCAGCAGCTTAGCGGCACAGATCAATCAGCCCCAGCATTTT. Residues: CASSLAAQINQPQHF. The full variable domain, its missing parts supplied by reference TRBV7-8 and TRBJ1-5, is GAGVSQSPRYKVAKRGQDVALRCDPISGHVSLFWYQQALGQGPEFLTYFQNEAQLDKSGLPSDRFFAERPEGSVSTLKIQRTQQEDSAVYLCASSLAAQINQPQHFGDGTRLSIL.

The chain couples TRBV9 to TRBJ2-2, with 10 bases lining up with TRBD2. V gave up 0 bases and J gave up 5 bases; unmatched junction bases: 19. The CDR3 runs to 21 residues. Germline V gene sequence: CDR1 SGDLS, CDR2 YYNGEE. The CDR3, as DNA: TGTGCCAGCAGCGTAGTCGCACTAGCGGGAATCGCCTCTTTGGGGACCGGGGAGCTGTTTTTT. It yields the protein CASSVVALAGIASLGTGELFF.

The chain links TRBV7-9 to TRBJ2-3; 8 positions match TRBD1. Germline-derived CDR1 and CDR2 are SEHNR and FQNEAQ (reference sequence). The CDR3 totals 15 residues. Unmatched junction bases numbered 6, after V lost 5 bases and J lost 2 bases. The CDR3: CASSPRQGSTDTQYF. CDR3 in DNA: TGTGCCAGCAGCCCCAGACAGGGGTCCACAGATACGCAGTATTTT.

The chain employs TRBV7-9 and TRBJ1-4, with D tentatively TRBD1 (6 bases). V was trimmed by 7 bases and J by 5 bases, leaving 14 bases between them. The V gene's germline CDR1 is SEHNR and CDR2 FQNEAQ (reference sequence). This CDR3 comprises 14 residues. The CDR3 sequence: CASNHRDQNEKLFF. CDR3 nucleotides: TGTGCCAGCAACCACAGGGACCAGAATGAAAAACTGTTTTTT. Complete variable domain (other parts from reference TRBV7-9 and TRBJ1-4): DTGVSQNPRHKITKRGQNVTFRCDPISEHNRLYWYRQTLGQGPEFLTYFQNEAQLEKSRLLSDRFSAERPKGSFSTLEIQRTEQGDSAMYLCASNHRDQNEKLFFGSGTQLSVL.

This clone was seen a few times. This chain uses TRBV7-9 with TRBJ1-1; maybe TRBD1 (5 bases). CDR3 length: 11 residues. Germline V gene sequence: CDR1 SEHNR, CDR2 FQNEAQ (reference sequence). Deletions cut 5 bases from V and 6 bases from J, with 7 bases between. The CDR3: CASSDRPEAFF. Here the CDR3 DNA reads TGTGCCAGCAGCGACAGACCTGAAGCTTTCTTT.

V is TRBV4-1 and J is TRBJ2-1; possible D gene TRBD1, 6 bases. CDR1 MGHRA and CDR2 YSYEKL come from the germline V gene. This CDR3 region has 16 residues. V was pared by 6 bases and J by 8 bases, with 23 bases between. The CDR3 nucleotides read TGCGCCAGCAGACGACAGCAGGCTACTCCAGGGGATGAGCAGTTCTTC. Amino acid sequence: CASRRQQATPGDEQFF.

The J gene is TRBJ2-7, the V gene TRBV10-2; 7 nucleotides align to TRBD1. From germline, CDR1 is WSHSY and CDR2 SAAADI. V lost 7 bases and J lost 5; bases outside the gene matches: 8. The CDR3 has 13 amino acids. This CDR3 is CASTSDRVHEQYF. The CDR3 region has the DNA TGCGCCAGCACCTCCGACAGGGTCCACGAGCAGTACTTC.

This clone has just a few counts. The chain couples TRBV28 to TRBJ2-2; D remains ambiguous. The CDR3 length is 12 residues. Trimming took off 3 bases at V and 4 bases at J, with 3 bases between the two ends. CDR1 is MDHEN, CDR2 SYDVKM, per germline. This CDR3 reads CASSFSTGELFF. CDR3 DNA: TGTGCCAGCAGTTTCTCCACCGGGGAGCTGTTTTTT.

V gene TRBV27 combines with J gene TRBJ1-1, with 10 bases fitting TRBD1. The CDR3 contains 15 residues. Per the germline V gene, CDR1 is MNHEY and CDR2 is SMNVEV (reference sequence). Losses at the gene ends were 5 bases for V and 1 base for J; bases not matched to a gene: 4. The CDR3 spells CASSPRTGGNTEAFF. CDR3 bases: TGTGCCAGCAGTCCCAGGACAGGGGGGAACACTGAAGCTTTCTTT.

J is TRBJ1-2 and V is TRBV29-1; D unclear. This CDR3 spans 14 amino acids. Germline-derived CDR1 and CDR2 are SQVTM and ANQGSEA. V lost 4 bases and J 4 bases, leaving 16 bases between the germline ends. The CDR3 coding sequence is TGCAGCGTTGTTTCAAGGGAAAGAGTCTATGGCTACACCTTC. This encodes CSVVSRERVYGYTF.

The rearrangement joins TRBV28 to TRBJ1-2, with a tentative D call TRBD1 (5 bases). V was cut by 6 bases and J by 7 bases, with 12 bases left in between. The CDR3 extends over 12 amino acids. CDR1 and CDR2 (germline): MDHEN, SYDVKM. The CDR3 DNA reads TGTGCCAGCAGCCAAGACAGAATTGGCTACACCTTC. It is translated as CASSQDRIGYTF.

The chain uses TRBV4-1 and TRBJ2-3; no clear D. The CDR3 covers 13 residues. V dropped 0 bases and J dropped 4 bases, with 5 bases sitting between them. Germline CDR1 is MGHRA and CDR2 is YSYEKL. The CDR3 DNA is TGCGCCAGCAGCCAAGATGCGGCAGATACGCAGTATTTT. Translation: CASSQDAADTQYF.

The rearrangement links TRBV18 to TRBJ2-1, with TRBD2 matching over 9 bases. Losses at the gene ends were 5 bases for V and 7 bases for J; bases not matched to a gene: 6. The germline gives CDR1 KGHSH, CDR2 LQKENI. The CDR3 has 14 amino acids. Here the CDR3 DNA reads TGTGCCAGCTCAGAGGGACTAGCTGGGAATGAGCAGTTCTTC. It is translated as CASSEGLAGNEQFF. Full variable domain (remainder filled in from reference TRBV18 and TRBJ2-1): NAGVMQNPRHLVRRRGQEARLRCSPMKGHSHVYWYRQLPEEGLKFMVYLQKENIIDESGMPKERFSAEFPKEGPSILRIQQVVRGDSAAYFCASSEGLAGNEQFFGPGTRLTVL.

This chain links TRBV27 with TRBJ2-3; D is unresolved. The CDR3 is 16 amino acids. V was cut by 1 base and J by 0 bases, with 11 bases left in between. Germline CDR1 is MNHEY and CDR2 is SMNVEV (reference sequence). The CDR3 is CASSLLTPQSTDTQYF. Written as DNA, the CDR3 is TGTGCCAGCAGTTTATTAACCCCCCAAAGCACAGATACGCAGTATTTT.

This clone was seen only once. This chain connects TRBV15 to TRBJ2-7; 12 nucleotides match TRBD1. This CDR3 has 16 amino acids. The germline gives CDR1 LNHNV, CDR2 YYDKDF (reference sequence). Trimming cost V 1 base and J 7 bases; bases outside gene matches: 8. DNA of the CDR3: TGTGCCACCAGCAGAGGCCTCCGGGACAGGGGGCGAGAGCAGTACTTC. Its translation: CATSRGLRDRGREQYF. The full variable domain, rest sourced from reference TRBV15 and TRBJ2-7, is DAMVIQNPRYQVTQFGKPVTLSCSQTLNHNVMYWYQQKSSQAPKLLFHYYDKDFNNEADTPDNFQSRRPNTSFCFLDIRSPGLGDTAMYLCATSRGLRDRGREQYFGPGTRLTVT.

This chain joins TRBV13 and TRBJ2-2; D gene ambiguous. Trimming left V 5 bases short and J 4 bases short, with 11 bases between. The CDR3 has 14 amino acids. Germline V CDR1 and CDR2: PRHDT, FYEKMQ (reference sequence). The CDR3 sequence: CASSLNWATGELFF. CDR3 bases: TGTGCCAGCAGCCTCAACTGGGCCACCGGGGAGCTGTTTTTT.

CDR3 sequence reads: CASSQTSSYEQYF. For the CDR3, the DNA is TGTGCCAGCAGCCAAACCTCCTCCTACGAGCAGTACTTC. The chain recombines TRBV7-9 with TRBJ2-7, with unresolved D. Trimming removed 5 bases at V and 0 bases at J, with 8 bases between. This CDR3 has 13 residues. In germline, CDR1 is SEHNR, CDR2 FQNEAQ (reference sequence).

The rearrangement uses TRBV12-5 and TRBJ1-3, with D possibly TRBD1 on 6 matching bases. Trimming took off 3 bases at V and 1 base at J, with 7 bases between the two ends. CDR1 LGHNT and CDR2 FRNRAP come from the germline V gene. The CDR3 contains 14 residues. Here the CDR3 DNA reads TGTGCTAGTGGTTTAGGGGGTTCTGGAAACACCATATATTTT. It is translated as CASGLGGSGNTIYF.

This clone showed up just once. The chain uses TRBV5-1 and TRBJ2-3; no clear D. Trimming shortened V by 0 bases and J by 6 bases, and 5 bases separated the two germline ends. This CDR3 spans 12 amino acids. CDR1 is SGHRS, CDR2 YFSETQ, per germline. CDR3 coding DNA: TGCGCCAGCAGCTTGGCGGGCGATACGCAGTATTTT. It codes for CASSLAGDTQYF.

The chain links TRBV4-1 to TRBJ2-3, with 8 positions matching TRBD1. The germline V gene has CDR1 MGHRA and CDR2 YSYEKL. V lost 0 bases, J lost 1 base, and 0 bases stayed unmatched. The CDR3 sequence is 15 residues long. CDR3 nucleotides: TGCGCCAGCAGCCAAGAGACAGGGGGCACAGATACGCAGTATTTT. This sequence encodes CASSQETGGTDTQYF.